The 30 T cell receptor beta chains reported below all come from one sample, sequenced in a study of glioma-infiltrating T cells after dendritic cell vaccination. Clones were read by immunoSEQ multiplex PCR, and TCRdb kept only the in-frame ones, dropping some. The sample lists approximately 82,000 clones; approximately 90% were seen once. Sequenced material: blood, taken before dendritic cell vaccination. These receptors all come from a human donor with glioblastoma.

This clone was seen a single time. This chain uses TRBV12-5 with TRBJ1-2, with D uncertain. The CDR3 spans 11 residues. Trimming removed 0 bases from V and 13 bases from J, with 9 bases in between. The germline V gene encodes CDR1 LGHNT and CDR2 FRNRAP. The CDR3 sequence is CASGLVRVLTF. As DNA, the CDR3 is TGTGCTAGTGGTTTGGTACGGGTCCTCACCTTC.

V gene TRBV18 combines with J gene TRBJ2-1, with D possibly TRBD2 on 5 matching bases. The germline gives CDR1 KGHSH, CDR2 LQKENI. V was cut by 6 bases and J by 0 bases, with 12 bases left in between. The CDR3 is 15 residues long. For the CDR3, the DNA is TGTGCCAGCTCGCCCGGACTCAACTCCTACAATGAGCAGTTCTTC. Encoded protein: CASSPGLNSYNEQFF.

The V gene is TRBV14, the J gene TRBJ1-3, with D possibly matching TRBD1 (6 bases). This CDR3 spans 14 amino acids. Germline values: CDR1 SGHDN, CDR2 FVKESK. V gave up 1 base and J gave up 4 bases, with 8 bases separating them. The CDR3 sequence: CASSQAGDGNTIYF. In DNA form, the CDR3 reads TGTGCCAGCAGCCAAGCAGGGGACGGAAACACCATATATTTT.

CDR3 nucleotide sequence: TGTGCCAGCAGTAGCGGCGAGAGCTCCTACGAGCAGTACTTC. Amino acids: CASSSGESSYEQYF. The chain has TRBV27 and TRBJ2-7; a weak D match, TRBD2 (5 bases). There are 14 residues in the CDR3. In germline, CDR1 is MNHEY, CDR2 SMNVEV (reference sequence). Trimming removed 5 bases at V and 0 bases at J, with 11 bases between.

This chain joins TRBV7-9 and TRBJ1-3, with 7 positions matching TRBD1. This CDR3 region has 15 residues. Per germline, CDR1 SEHNR and CDR2 FQNEAQ (reference sequence). The J segment lost 0 bases and the V segment lost 5 bases, leaving 4 bases of the junction unmatched. The CDR3 region is CASSAGQNSGNTIYF. The CDR3 DNA sequence: TGTGCCAGCAGCGCGGGACAGAACTCTGGAAACACCATATATTTT.

The V and J genes are TRBV9 and TRBJ2-2, with 7 positions matching TRBD1. The germline V gene has CDR1 SGDLS and CDR2 YYNGEE. V lost 5 bases to trimming and J lost 3 bases; unmatched junction nucleotides: 4. CDR3 length: 14 residues. CDR3 nucleotides: TGTGCCAGCAGAAGAACAGGGGACACCGGGGAGCTGTTTTTT. It translates to CASRRTGDTGELFF. Complete variable domain (other parts from reference TRBV9 and TRBJ2-2): DSGVTQTPKHLITATGQRVTLRCSPRSGDLSVYWYQQSLDQGLQFLIQYYNGEERAKGNILERFSAQQFPDLHSELNLSSLELGDSALYFCASRRTGDTGELFFGEGSRLTVL.

This chain joins TRBV7-2 and TRBJ1-2; tentative D call: TRBD1 (5 bases). From germline, CDR1 is SGHTA and CDR2 FQGNSA. This CDR3 comprises 13 residues. V was clipped by 1 base and J by 4 bases, with 7 bases between them. CDR3 region: CASSLGGPYGYTF. CDR3 DNA: TGTGCCAGCAGCTTAGGGGGCCCCTATGGCTACACCTTC.

V is TRBV27 and J is TRBJ2-7, with D perhaps TRBD1 (6 bases). CDR1 and CDR2 (germline): MNHEY, SMNVEV (reference sequence). The CDR3 loop spans 13 amino acids. Between the trimmed V and J ends, which lost 2 bases and 3 bases, there was a span of 8 bases. The CDR3: CASSLTGYYEQYF. The CDR3 DNA follows: TGTGCCAGCAGTTTAACAGGGTACTACGAGCAGTACTTC.

The chain recombines TRBV5-1 with TRBJ1-6; 7 nucleotides line up with TRBD1. The CDR3 spans 15 residues. The germline V gene has CDR1 SGHRS and CDR2 YFSETQ. V lost 7 bases and J lost 7; bases outside the gene matches: 11. This CDR3 is CASSFGTDTNSPLHF. For the CDR3, the DNA is TGCGCCAGCTCTTTCGGGACAGATACCAATTCACCCCTCCACTTT.

This chain connects TRBV5-4 to TRBJ2-5; TRBD1 aligns across 9 bases. The V gene end was trimmed by 5 bases and the J gene end by 4 bases; junction bases not matched to a gene: 6. The germline V gene has CDR1 SGHNT and CDR2 YYREEE (reference sequence). The CDR3 runs 14 residues. CDR3 residues: CASSGTGGSETQYF. In DNA form, the CDR3 reads TGTGCCAGCAGTGGCACAGGGGGCTCAGAGACCCAGTACTTC.

The chain uses TRBV6-1 and TRBJ1-2; D unresolved. Trimming took off 10 bases at V and 1 base at J, with 7 bases between the two ends. CDR3 length: 11 amino acids. Looked up from germline, CDR1 is MNHNS and CDR2 is SASEGT. CDR3 DNA sequence: TGTGCCACGCGGGATAACTATGGCTACACCTTC. It yields the protein CATRDNYGYTF.

The V gene is TRBV2, the J gene TRBJ2-2; 7 nucleotides match TRBD1. The J segment lost 0 bases and the V segment lost 6 bases, leaving 4 bases of the junction unmatched. Germline V lookup: CDR1 SNHLY, CDR2 FYNNEI. This CDR3 region has 15 residues. The chain's CDR3 is CASRETGTNTGELFF. In DNA, the CDR3 is TGTGCCAGCAGAGAGACAGGGACGAACACCGGGGAGCTGTTTTTT.

This chain connects TRBV13 to TRBJ1-2; TRBD1 agrees at 7 bases. The CDR3 runs 16 residues. Trimming took 4 bases from V and 0 from J; bases not matched to a gene: 8. The germline gives CDR1 PRHDT, CDR2 FYEKMQ (reference sequence). The chain's CDR3 is CASSYGTDAPNYGYTF. The DNA for the CDR3 is TGTGCCAGCAGCTACGGGACAGACGCACCTAACTATGGCTACACCTTC.

The chain combines TRBV7-2 with TRBJ2-5; TRBD2 aligns across 13 bases. V dropped 5 bases and J dropped 5; count of bases not matched to a gene: 11. The CDR3 is 17 residues long. Germline lookup yields CDR1 SGHTA and CDR2 FQGNSA. The CDR3 DNA is TGTGCCAGCAGCCGCTACGCCGGGACTAGCGGGGCGGAGACCCAGTACTTC. Residues: CASSRYAGTSGAETQYF.

The rearrangement links TRBV2 to TRBJ2-7, with TRBD2 matching 7 bases. Germline CDR1 SNHLY, CDR2 FYNNEI. The CDR3 has 14 residues. V lost 7 bases and J lost 7; bases outside the gene matches: 13. The CDR3 loop is CASNQALATGEQYF. The CDR3 coding sequence is TGTGCCAGCAACCAAGCACTAGCGACGGGAGAGCAGTACTTC.

V gene TRBV18 combines with J gene TRBJ2-3; no reliable D call. This CDR3 is 15 amino acids long. The germline gives CDR1 KGHSH, CDR2 LQKENI. Trimming cost V 3 bases and J 1 base, with 11 bases left between them. The DNA of the CDR3 is TGTGCCAGCTCACCGAGTGCCTTTCGCACAGATACGCAGTATTTT. Protein: CASSPSAFRTDTQYF. Full variable domain (remainder filled in from reference TRBV18 and TRBJ2-3): NAGVMQNPRHLVRRRGQEARLRCSPMKGHSHVYWYRQLPEEGLKFMVYLQKENIIDESGMPKERFSAEFPKEGPSILRIQQVVRGDSAAYFCASSPSAFRTDTQYFGPGTRLTVL.

CDR3 DNA: TGTGCCAGCAGCCCCCGTTCAGTCAGTGAGCAGTTCTTC. Its translation is CASSPRSVSEQFF. J is TRBJ2-1 and V is TRBV11-3; D not resolved. Deletions cut 5 bases from V and 9 bases from J, with 14 bases between. The CDR3 contains 13 residues. The germline gives CDR1 SGHNT, CDR2 YENEEA.

This rearrangement joins TRBV5-1 to TRBJ1-2, with 7 bases matching TRBD1. The ends lost 4 bases at V and 1 base at J; junction bases unmatched: 7. CDR3 length equals 15 residues. CDR1 and CDR2 (germline): SGHRS, YFSETQ. CDR3 sequence: CASSLSGGNNYGYTF. For the CDR3, the DNA is TGCGCCAGCAGCCTGTCAGGGGGAAATAACTATGGCTACACCTTC.

The chain recombines TRBV6-4 with TRBJ1-6; D gene uncertain. The germline CDR1 and CDR2 sequences are MRHNA and SNTAGT. Trimming shortened V by 4 bases and J by 5 bases, and 9 bases separated the two germline ends. The CDR3 is made up of 14 amino acids. The CDR3 DNA is TGTGCCAGCAGTGTAGGCGACAATAATTCACCCCTCCACTTT. Protein product: CASSVGDNNSPLHF.

In the case of this clone: Other nucleotide sequences from this sample produce the same CDR3. The chain links TRBV7-3 to TRBJ1-6; possibly TRBD1 for D (6 bases). CDR3 length equals 15 residues. Germline V gene lookup returns CDR1 SGHTA and CDR2 FQGTGA. V was pared by 5 bases and J by 7 bases, with 15 bases between. As DNA, the CDR3 is TGTGCCAGCAGCCCGTTCGGGGGGCAAAATTCACCCCTCCACTTT. Encoded protein: CASSPFGGQNSPLHF.

This clone has just one count. The genes are TRBV18 and TRBJ1-2, with TRBD1 matching 7 bases. J gave up 4 bases and V 3 bases, and 2 bases lay outside the gene matches. Germline V gene sequence: CDR1 KGHSH, CDR2 LQKENI. There are 13 residues in the CDR3. The CDR3 region is CASSPGQSYGYTF. CDR3 nucleotide sequence: TGTGCCAGCTCACCGGGACAGAGCTATGGCTACACCTTC. The whole variable domain, remainder taken from reference TRBV18 and TRBJ1-2, is NAGVMQNPRHLVRRRGQEARLRCSPMKGHSHVYWYRQLPEEGLKFMVYLQKENIIDESGMPKERFSAEFPKEGPSILRIQQVVRGDSAAYFCASSPGQSYGYTFGSGTRLTVV.

The V and J genes are TRBV28 and TRBJ2-7; 11 positions agree with TRBD1. Trimming cost V 6 bases and J 4 bases; bases outside gene matches: 5. CDR3 length: 14 residues. Germline CDR1 and CDR2: MDHEN and SYDVKM. Written as DNA, the CDR3 is TGTGCCAGCAGCTGGACAGGGGGCGTTTACGAGCAGTACTTC. Translated, it gives CASSWTGGVYEQYF.

The chain is built from TRBV9 and TRBJ2-1; 11 bases fit TRBD2. V gave up 5 bases and J gave up 8 bases; unmatched junction bases: 6. CDR3 length: 14 residues. Germline V gene data show CDR1 as SGDLS and CDR2 as YYNGEE. The CDR3 DNA sequence: TGTGCCAGCAGGGGACTAGCGGAAATCGATGAGCAGTTCTTC. This gives the protein CASRGLAEIDEQFF.

The gene calls are TRBV14 and TRBJ1-1, with D perhaps matching TRBD1 (6 bases). V was trimmed by 4 bases and J by 5 bases, leaving 17 bases between them. CDR1 SGHDN and CDR2 FVKESK come from the germline V gene. This CDR3 comprises 15 residues. The CDR3 region has the DNA TGTGCCAGCAGCCCGCCGGGGGGGCTAAGGACTGAAGCTTTCTTT. Amino acids: CASSPPGGLRTEAFF.

The V and J genes are TRBV6-5 and TRBJ1-2, with 9 bases lining up with TRBD1. Germline V gives CDR1 MNHEY, CDR2 SVGAGI. The CDR3 is 15 residues long. V shed 5 bases, J shed 5 bases, and the junction held 9 bases outside the gene matches. CDR3 sequence: CASSRSGQGKYGYTF. The CDR3 DNA is TGTGCCAGCAGTAGATCGGGACAGGGTAAATATGGCTACACCTTC.

The chain couples TRBV11-2 to TRBJ1-1; possible D gene TRBD1, 5 bases. V lost 0 bases and J lost 10, with 18 bases in between. The CDR3 totals 15 residues. Germline CDR1 is SGHAT and CDR2 is FQNNGV. For the CDR3, the DNA is TGTGCCAGCAGCTTAGATGTAGGCAGGGCGGTAGCAGCTTTCTTT. Translating gives CASSLDVGRAVAAFF. Full variable domain (missing parts from reference TRBV11-2 and TRBJ1-1): EAGVAQSPRYKIIEKRQSVAFWCNPISGHATLYWYQQILGQGPKLLIQFQNNGVVDDSQLPKDRFSAERLKGVDSTLKIQPAKLEDSAVYLCASSLDVGRAVAAFFGQGTRLTVV.

This rearrangement joins TRBV6-1 to TRBJ1-2, with 7 nucleotides matching TRBD1. Germline V gives CDR1 MNHNS, CDR2 SASEGT. This CDR3 contains 16 residues. J lost 3 bases, V lost 3 bases, and 10 bases had no gene match. In nucleotides, the CDR3 is TGTGCCAGCAGTGATGGTGGAGGGGGCGACCACTATGGCTACACCTTC. As protein: CASSDGGGGDHYGYTF.

This rearrangement joins TRBV7-3 to TRBJ2-3; D ambiguous. V was clipped by 5 bases and J by 5 bases, with 14 bases between them. The length of the CDR3 is 14 residues. CDR1 and CDR2 (germline): SGHTA, FQGTGA. The CDR3 protein is CASSRGLAEDTQYF. The CDR3 region has the DNA TGTGCCAGCAGCCGAGGCCTCGCGGAAGATACGCAGTATTTT.

J is TRBJ1-1 and V is TRBV7-8; D gene unclear. CDR3 length: 13 amino acids. From germline, CDR1 is SGHVS and CDR2 FQNEAQ. V was pared by 7 bases and J by 8 bases, with 17 bases between. The CDR3 reads CASTKAAGDEAFF. DNA of the CDR3: TGTGCCAGCACTAAAGCCGCGGGTGACGAAGCTTTCTTT.

This clone was counted between two and nine times. The V and J genes are TRBV6-1 and TRBJ2-7; D is possibly TRBD1 (5 bases). The ends were cut back, 4 bases at V and 2 bases at J, with 12 bases in the middle. Germline CDR1 and CDR2: MNHNS and SASEGT. The CDR3 extends over 14 amino acids. CDR3 DNA: TGTGCCAGCAGTGTTGGGCAGGGAACCTACGAGCAGTACTTC. Encoded protein: CASSVGQGTYEQYF.